This T cell receptor (beta chain) appears in the sequencing data of a study of T-cell reconstitution after alpha-beta-depleted transplantation in children. Germline lookup yields CDR1 DFQATT and CDR2 SNEGSKA (reference sequence). Trimming removed 5 bases from V and 0 bases from J; junction bases left unmatched: 10. This CDR3 comprises 15 residues. Unique molecular identifiers featured in how the TCRbeta library was prepared. TCRdb reanalysed the PCR reads using MiXCR and keeps one entry per CDR3 protein. The data contain some 500,000 distinct CDR3 sequences, approximately 30% of them singletons. Sample: PBMCs from the stem cell graft donor, taken from the stem cell graft. The rearrangement joins TRBV20-1 to TRBJ2-7, with TRBD2 matching 7 bases. The clonotype comes from a human donor who donated a stem cell graft to a child with aplastic anemia. CDR3 region: CSALDRTRSSYEQYV. CDR3 in DNA: TGCAGTGCTCTAGACCGGACTAGGAGCTCCTACGAGCAGTACGTC.